This entry lists 12 T cell receptor beta chains sequenced from one sample in a study of identical twins. TCRdb fed the 5' RACE reads into MiXCR, producing one record per CDR3 protein. The sample has more than 1.5 million distinct CDR3 sequences, around 29% seen once. Sequencing was carried out using cord blood. These receptors were collected from a newborn girl in good health.

This clonotype has a count of ten or more. The chain has TRBV3-1 and TRBJ2-1; tentatively, D is TRBD1 or TRBD2 (5 bases each). Germline CDR1 and CDR2: LGHDT and YNNKEL (reference sequence). This CDR3 has 14 amino acids. V was cut by 2 bases and J by 2 bases, with 7 bases left in between. In DNA, the CDR3 is TGTGCCAGCAGCCAAACGGGGCCCTACAATGAGCAGTTCTTC. The encoded protein is CASSQTGPYNEQFF.

DNA of the CDR3: TGCAGTGCTAGAGGGACCGTAGCGTGGGAGCAGTACTTC. Amino acid sequence: CSARGTVAWEQYF. The rearrangement joins TRBV20-1 to TRBJ2-7, with a weak D call TRBD2 (5 bases). The CDR3 consists of 13 residues. Trimming removed 1 base at V and 7 bases at J, with 14 bases between. Germline values: CDR1 DFQATT, CDR2 SNEGSKA (reference sequence).

This clonotype occurred a few times. This sequence joins TRBV3-1 and TRBJ2-4, with D possibly matching TRBD2 (5 bases). Germline V CDR1 and CDR2: LGHDT, YNNKEL (reference sequence). V gave up 8 bases and J gave up 8 bases, with 10 bases separating them. This CDR3 has 11 amino acids. CDR3: CASRGNDIQYF. The CDR3 region has the DNA TGTGCCAGCCGAGGGAATGACATTCAGTACTTC. Variable domain in full (rest from reference TRBV3-1 and TRBJ2-4): DTAVSQTPKYLVTQMGNDKSIKCEQNLGHDTMYWYKQDSKKFLKIMFSYNNKELIINETVPNRFSPKSPDKAHLNLHINSLELGDSAVYFCASRGNDIQYFGAGTRLSVL.

The chain carries TRBV7-2 and TRBJ2-3; D remains unclear. The CDR3 covers 11 residues. Germline V gene data show CDR1 as SGHTA and CDR2 as FQGNSA. V gave up 5 bases and J gave up 10 bases, with 10 bases separating them. Written as DNA, the CDR3 is TGTGCCAGCAGCCTCGCTGATGCGCAGTATTTT. Translation gives CASSLADAQYF.

There are a few counts of this clonotype. CDR3 amino acids: CSARTPGSYNEQFF. In DNA, the CDR3 is TGCAGTGCTAGGACCCCTGGCTCCTACAATGAGCAGTTCTTC. V is TRBV20-1 and J is TRBJ2-1; no reliable D call. The CDR3 runs to 14 residues. Trimming took off 3 bases at V and 0 bases at J, with 9 bases between the two ends. Looked up from germline, CDR1 is DFQATT and CDR2 is SNEGSKA (reference sequence).

A few counts support this clonotype. This chain uses TRBV28 with TRBJ2-5; TRBD2 agrees at 14 bases. V shed 4 bases, J shed 13 bases, and the junction held 8 bases outside the gene matches. Germline-derived CDR1 and CDR2 are MDHEN and SYDVKM. This CDR3 comprises 14 residues. CDR3 coding DNA: TGTGCCAGCAGTTACTACAAGACTAGCGGGAGGGGGTACTTC. Amino acids: CASSYYKTSGRGYF.

Note on this clonotype: At one of its ends the junction is not consistent with the germline gene, which may arise from a read error. The V call is TRBV29-1, the J call TRBJ2-3; 9 bases are shared with TRBD2. Germline V lookup: CDR1 SQVTM, CDR2 ANQGSEA. This CDR3 is built from 15 residues. CDR3 sequence reads: CSPNPSGTSRDTQYF. For the CDR3, the DNA is TGCAGCCCCAACCCCTCCGGGACTAGCAGAGATACGCAGTATTTT.

The chain couples TRBV18 to TRBJ2-7; D not certain. V was trimmed by 0 bases and J by 0 bases, leaving 15 bases between them. The CDR3 runs 17 residues. Germline V gene data show CDR1 as KGHSH and CDR2 as LQKENI. The CDR3 here is CASSPPSSVLFSYEQYF. The CDR3 DNA follows: TGTGCCAGCTCACCACCGTCTTCGGTCCTTTTCTCCTACGAGCAGTACTTC.

The chain carries TRBV20-1 and TRBJ1-2; D not resolved. V was cut by 3 bases and J by 9 bases, with 14 bases left in between. The CDR3 is 12 amino acids. The V gene's germline CDR1 is DFQATT and CDR2 SNEGSKA (reference sequence). The CDR3 DNA reads as TGCAGTGCTAGCAGGTCGACGTCGAGCTACACCTTC. This sequence encodes CSASRSTSSYTF.

The V and J genes are TRBV20-1 and TRBJ2-7; no clear D. Trimming shortened V by 6 bases and J by 3 bases, and 15 bases separated the two germline ends. The germline V gene has CDR1 DFQATT and CDR2 SNEGSKA (reference sequence). This CDR3 comprises 13 residues. In DNA, the CDR3 is TGCAGTGCCCCCGGTAGGTCCGGCTACGAGCAGTACTTC. Translating it yields CSAPGRSGYEQYF.

Details on this clonotype: One end of the junction is discordant with germline, which a read error may explain. The chain has TRBV7-9 and TRBJ2-3; the match to TRBD1 covers 7 bases. CDR1 and CDR2 (germline): SEHNR, FQNEAQ (reference sequence). This CDR3 is 16 amino acids long. For the CDR3, the DNA is TGTGCCAACAGCTTACAGGGGACGATGCACACAGATACGCAGTATTTT. It translates to CANSLQGTMHTDTQYF.

The chain couples TRBV21-1 to TRBJ1-2; the table's TRBD1 call for D was not verified on the DNA. TRBV21-1 is assigned pseudogene status. There are 18 residues in the CDR3. Written as DNA, the CDR3 is TGTGCCAGCAGCAACACAAATCGGACCGACAGGGGGGACTATGGCTACACCTTC. It specifies CASSNTNRTDRGDYGYTF.